The 9 T cell receptor beta chains below all came from one sample that was sequenced in a study of shared clonotypes between healthy human individuals. Only in-frame clones appear in the TCRdb table, and some are missing; sequencing was by immunoSEQ multiplex PCR. In the table there are around 1 million clones, around 80% of which are singletons. Sequencing was done on a sample of memory CD4+ T cells sorted from blood. Subset in this sample: CD45RA-negative fraction. The receptors derive from a man between 18 and 35 years old in good health.

In this sample, this clone turned up once. The V and J genes are TRBV19 and TRBJ2-5; tentatively, D is TRBD1 or TRBD2 (6 bases each). The germline V gene has CDR1 LNHDA and CDR2 SQIVND (reference sequence). This CDR3 is built from 15 residues. V lost 4 bases, J lost 7 bases, and 19 bases lay in between. In nucleotides, the CDR3 is TGTGCCAGTAGTACCTCGGGGGCGGGCTCAGGGACCCAGTACTTC. It is translated as CASSTSGAGSGTQYF.

Note on this clone: This sample also contains other DNA sequences that code for the same CDR3. The chain carries TRBV4-3 and TRBJ2-7; D remains ambiguous. V gave up 0 bases and J gave up 2 bases, with 11 bases separating them. This CDR3 is built from 15 residues. Germline values: CDR1 LGHNA, CDR2 YSLEER. The DNA for the CDR3 is TGCGCCAGCAGCCAAGATAGGGCAGCGACCTACGAGCAGTACTTC. Translation: CASSQDRAATYEQYF.

This clone appeared many times. The identical CDR3 is also encoded by other nucleotide sequences in the sample. This sequence joins TRBV5-4 and TRBJ1-5, with TRBD1 matching over 7 bases. Germline assignment: CDR1 SGHNT and CDR2 YYREEE (reference sequence). The CDR3 contains 13 residues. V trimming: 0 bases; J trimming: 7 bases; junction bases outside the gene matches: 1. In DNA, the CDR3 is TGTGCCAGCAGCTTGGACAGGGGCCAGCCCCAGCATTTT. Translation: CASSLDRGQPQHF.

About this clone itself: Other DNA sequences within the sample encode an identical CDR3. The chain recombines TRBV7-2 with TRBJ2-5; D is ambiguous. V shed 2 bases and J shed 4 bases, with 2 bases lying between them. The CDR3 has 11 residues. Germline V gives CDR1 SGHTA, CDR2 FQGNSA. The CDR3 region has the DNA TGTGCCAGCAGCTTATTAGAGACCCAGTACTTC. Residues: CASSLLETQYF.

This clone came up a few times. The identical CDR3 is also encoded by other nucleotide sequences in the sample. The chain links TRBV28 to TRBJ2-7; 10 bases match TRBD1. The CDR3 spans 13 residues. The germline V gene has CDR1 MDHEN and CDR2 SYDVKM. V dropped 8 bases and J dropped 4; count of bases not matched to a gene: 5. CDR3 DNA: TGTGCCAGCGTCCGGACAGGGGGATACGAGCAGTACTTC. Translating gives CASVRTGGYEQYF.

This clone was seen a few times. This chain uses TRBV27 with TRBJ1-2; 8 positions agree with TRBD1. The trim removed 6 bases at V and 7 bases at J, leaving 4 bases unmatched. CDR3 length: 12 amino acids. Germline CDR1 is MNHEY and CDR2 is SMNVEV (reference sequence). In DNA, the CDR3 is TGTGCCAGCAGCCAGGGGGCGGGTGGCTACACCTTC. Protein product: CASSQGAGGYTF.

CDR3 sequence: CASSQVGDRRYNEQFF. CDR3 bases: TGTGCCAGCAGCCAAGTGGGGGACAGGAGATACAATGAGCAGTTCTTC. The chain links TRBV4-2 to TRBJ2-1; 8 nucleotides align to TRBD1. The V segment lost 1 base and the J segment 4 bases; nucleotides outside the gene matches: 6. The CDR3 sequence is 16 residues long. Germline V gives CDR1 LGHNA, CDR2 YNFKEQ.

The chain is built from TRBV30 and TRBJ1-2; 9 bases agree with TRBD1. V was pared by 2 bases and J by 4 bases, with 2 bases of the junction left unmatched. This CDR3 spans 13 amino acids. CDR1 is GTSNPN, CDR2 SVGIG, per germline (reference sequence). CDR3 in DNA: TGTGCCTGGAGTCAGACAGGGGGCTATGGCTACACCTTC. Its protein product is CAWSQTGGYGYTF.

The V and J genes are TRBV6-1 and TRBJ1-6; perhaps TRBD1 as D (5 bases). From germline, CDR1 is MNHNS and CDR2 SASEGT. Trimming cost V 1 base and J 10 bases, with 14 bases left between them. The CDR3 loop spans 15 amino acids. The CDR3 bases are TGTGCCAGCAGTGAAGGCAACACAGGAAACTCACCCCTCCACTTT. Its protein product is CASSEGNTGNSPLHF.